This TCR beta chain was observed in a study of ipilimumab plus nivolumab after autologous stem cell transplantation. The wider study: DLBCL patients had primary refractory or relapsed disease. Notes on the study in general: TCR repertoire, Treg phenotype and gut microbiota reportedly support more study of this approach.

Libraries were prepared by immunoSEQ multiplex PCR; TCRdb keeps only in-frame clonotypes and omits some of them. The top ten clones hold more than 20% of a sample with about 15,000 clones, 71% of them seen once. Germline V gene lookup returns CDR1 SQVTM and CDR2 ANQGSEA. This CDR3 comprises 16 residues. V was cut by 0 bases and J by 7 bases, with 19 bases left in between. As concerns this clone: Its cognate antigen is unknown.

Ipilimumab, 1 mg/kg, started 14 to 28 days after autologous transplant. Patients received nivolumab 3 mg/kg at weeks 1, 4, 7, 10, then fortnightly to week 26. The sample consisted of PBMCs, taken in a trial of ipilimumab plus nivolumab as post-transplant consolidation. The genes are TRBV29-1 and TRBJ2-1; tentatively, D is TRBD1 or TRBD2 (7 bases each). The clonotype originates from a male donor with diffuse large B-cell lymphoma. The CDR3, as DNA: TGCAGCGTTGAAGATCCCGGGCAGGGGGGGATAAATGAGCAGTTCTTC. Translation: CSVEDPGQGGINEQFF.